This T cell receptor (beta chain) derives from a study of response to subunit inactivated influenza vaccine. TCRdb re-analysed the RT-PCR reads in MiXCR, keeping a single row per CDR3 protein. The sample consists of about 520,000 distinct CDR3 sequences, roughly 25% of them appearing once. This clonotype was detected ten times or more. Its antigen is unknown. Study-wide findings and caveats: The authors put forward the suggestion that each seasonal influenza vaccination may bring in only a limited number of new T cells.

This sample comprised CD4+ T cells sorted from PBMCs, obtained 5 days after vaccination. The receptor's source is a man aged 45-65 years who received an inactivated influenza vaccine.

CDR3 DNA sequence: TGCAGTGCACGACCCCTAGCGCGGGAGACCCAGTACTTC. Encoded protein: CSARPLARETQYF. This chain uses TRBV20-1 with TRBJ2-5; TRBD2 might be the D (6 bases). The CDR3 is 13 residues long. Germline V gene lookup returns CDR1 DFQATT and CDR2 SNEGSKA (reference sequence). The germline V and J ends were trimmed by 6 bases and 5 bases, with 16 bases remaining between them.